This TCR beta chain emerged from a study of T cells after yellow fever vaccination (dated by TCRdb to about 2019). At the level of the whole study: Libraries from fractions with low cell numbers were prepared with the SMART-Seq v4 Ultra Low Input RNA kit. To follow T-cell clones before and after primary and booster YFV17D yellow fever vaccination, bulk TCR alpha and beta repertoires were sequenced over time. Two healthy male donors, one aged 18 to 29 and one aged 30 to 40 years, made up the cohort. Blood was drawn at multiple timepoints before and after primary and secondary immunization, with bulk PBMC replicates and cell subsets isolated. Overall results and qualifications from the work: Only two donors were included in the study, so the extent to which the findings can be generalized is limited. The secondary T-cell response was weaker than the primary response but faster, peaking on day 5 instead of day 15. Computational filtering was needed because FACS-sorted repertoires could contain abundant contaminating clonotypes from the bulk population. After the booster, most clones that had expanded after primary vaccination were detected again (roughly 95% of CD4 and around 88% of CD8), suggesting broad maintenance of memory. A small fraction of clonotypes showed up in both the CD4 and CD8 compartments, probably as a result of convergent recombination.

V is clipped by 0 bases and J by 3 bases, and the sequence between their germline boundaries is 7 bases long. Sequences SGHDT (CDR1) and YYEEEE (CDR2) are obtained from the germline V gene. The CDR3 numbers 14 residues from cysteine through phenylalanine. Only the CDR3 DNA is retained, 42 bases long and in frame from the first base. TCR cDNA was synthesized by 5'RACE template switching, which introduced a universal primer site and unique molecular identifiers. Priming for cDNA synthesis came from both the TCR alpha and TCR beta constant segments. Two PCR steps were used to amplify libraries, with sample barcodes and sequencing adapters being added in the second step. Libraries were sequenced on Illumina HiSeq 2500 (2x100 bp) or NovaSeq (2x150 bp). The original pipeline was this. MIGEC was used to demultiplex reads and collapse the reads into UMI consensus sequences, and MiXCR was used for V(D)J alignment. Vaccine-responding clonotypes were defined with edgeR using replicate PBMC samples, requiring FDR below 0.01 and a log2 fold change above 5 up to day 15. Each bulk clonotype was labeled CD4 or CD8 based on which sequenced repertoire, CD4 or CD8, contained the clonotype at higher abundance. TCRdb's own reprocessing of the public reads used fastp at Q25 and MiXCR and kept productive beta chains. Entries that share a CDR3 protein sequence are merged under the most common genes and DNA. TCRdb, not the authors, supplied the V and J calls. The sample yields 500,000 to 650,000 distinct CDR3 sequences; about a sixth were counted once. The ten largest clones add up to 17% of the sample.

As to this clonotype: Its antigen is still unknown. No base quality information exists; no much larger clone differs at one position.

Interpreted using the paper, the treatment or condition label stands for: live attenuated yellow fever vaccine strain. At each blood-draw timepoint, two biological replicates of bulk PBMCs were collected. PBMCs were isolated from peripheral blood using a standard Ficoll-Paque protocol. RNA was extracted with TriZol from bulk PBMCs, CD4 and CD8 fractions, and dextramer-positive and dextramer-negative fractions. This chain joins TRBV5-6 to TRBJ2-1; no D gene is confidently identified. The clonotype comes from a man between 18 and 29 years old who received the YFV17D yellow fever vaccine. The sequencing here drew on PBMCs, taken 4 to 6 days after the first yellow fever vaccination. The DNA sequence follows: TGTGCCAGCAGCTTGGCCACCTACTACAATGAGCAGTTCTTC. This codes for CASSLATYYNEQFF.